A selection of T cell receptor beta chains follows, all from one sample in a study of cytomegalovirus exposure and HLA in healthy donors. Method: immunoSEQ multiplex PCR; TCRdb's copy keeps in-frame clones and lacks some. The sample records fewer than 200,000 clones, approximately 70% being singletons. The sample taken for sequencing was PBMCs. These receptors all come from a woman in her twenties or thirties in good health and CMV-seronegative. Each CDR3 is given with its conserved first and last residue. A D gene is named only where the DNA matches it firmly. Clone size is not always given. Where it is, it says once, few, many or a class for expanded clones.

j_call d_call v_call clone_size cdr3_aa cdr3_nt
TRBJ1-6 TRBD1 TRBV4-1 once CASSHQTGWNSPLHF TGCGCCAGCAGCCACCAGACAGGGTGGAATTCACCCCTCCACTTT
TRBJ2-3 NA TRBV5-4 NA CASSFYSAADTQYF TGTGCCAGCAGCTTTTATAGCGCCGCAGATACGCAGTATTTT
TRBJ2-1 NA TRBV4-2 few CASSQDLRGEQFF TGTGCCAGCAGCCAAGACTTGAGAGGTGAGCAGTTCTTC
TRBJ2-7 NA TRBV6-5 few CASSNDRQSEQYF TGTGCCAGCAGCAACGACAGGCAGAGCGAGCAGTACTTC
TRBJ1-4 NA TRBV29-1 NA CSVESGGTNEKLFF TGCAGCGTTGAAAGCGGGGGGACTAATGAAAAACTGTTTTTT
TRBJ2-7 TRBD2 TRBV7-2 NA CASSSSGGATGYEQYF TGTGCCAGCAGCTCTAGCGGGGGGGCAACTGGCTACGAGCAGTACTTC
TRBJ2-7 NA TRBV9 NA CASSVSVGTRGRNEQYF TGTGCCAGCAGCGTATCAGTCGGGACACGCGGTAGGAACGAGCAGTACTTC
TRBJ2-1 TRBD1 TRBV19 once CASSMIPGQGAVEQFF TGTGCCAGTAGTATGATTCCTGGACAGGGGGCTGTTGAGCAGTTCTTC
TRBJ1-1 NA TRBV29-1 NA CSVARGSLWNTEAFF TGCAGCGTTGCCCGAGGGTCATTATGGAACACTGAAGCTTTCTTT
TRBJ2-7 TRBD2 TRBV10-2 NA CASSESRAERGGYF TGCGCCAGCAGTGAGTCAAGGGCGGAGCGGGGAGGGTACTTC
TRBJ2-1 NA TRBV7-3 NA CASSLLGSGNEQFF TGTGCCAGCAGCTTACTGGGTAGCGGCAATGAGCAGTTCTTC
TRBJ1-5 NA TRBV12-5 few CASGTQGFRQPQHF TGTGCTAGTGGAACACAGGGATTTCGTCAGCCCCAGCATTTT
TRBJ2-1 NA TRBV5-6 NA CASSGHTGSEQFF TGTGCCAGCAGCGGCCACACAGGGAGTGAGCAGTTCTTC
TRBJ2-2 TRBD2 TRBV27 NA CASSPGSSGNTLTGELFF TGTGCCAGCAGTCCTGGGTCTAGCGGGAACACACTCACCGGGGAGCTGTTTTTT
TRBJ2-5 TRBD2 TRBV7-9 few CASSARLAGEVETQYF TGTGCCAGCAGCGCCCGACTAGCGGGGGAGGTAGAGACCCAGTACTTC
TRBJ1-4 TRBD1 TRBV19 NA CASSIVPGQINEKLFF TGTGCCAGTAGTATAGTCCCGGGACAGATTAATGAAAAACTGTTTTTT
TRBJ2-5 NA TRBV6-4 NA CASSVRDQETQYF TGTGCCAGCAGTGTCAGGGACCAAGAGACCCAGTACTTC
TRBJ2-5 NA TRBV25-1 NA CASSLAGGETQYF TGTGCCAGCAGCTTGGCCGGCGGGGAGACCCAGTACTTC
TRBJ2-5 TRBD2 TRBV6-1 NA CASTLGGYETQYF TGTGCCAGCACCCTGGGGGGGTACGAGACCCAGTACTTC
TRBJ2-3 NA TRBV11-2 NA CASSHPFGGITDTQYF TGTGCCAGCAGCCATCCGTTCGGCGGGATCACAGATACGCAGTATTTT
TRBJ2-2 TRBD1 TRBV9 NA CASSVNDRVGTGELFF TGTGCCAGCAGCGTGAACGACAGGGTCGGCACCGGGGAGCTGTTTTTT
TRBJ2-3 NA TRBV23-1 few CASYLRDTQYF TGCGCCAGTTACCTTCGGGATACACAGTATTTT
TRBJ2-7 TRBD1 TRBV2 NA CASRPGRGRVLEQYF TGTGCCAGCAGACCTGGTAGGGGGCGCGTCCTCGAGCAGTACTTC
TRBJ2-7 TRBD1 TRBV7-2 once CASSLALGQGGYEQYF TGTGCCAGCAGCTTAGCTTTGGGACAGGGGGGCTACGAGCAGTACTTC
TRBJ2-1 NA TRBV7-3 NA CASSAPSGLSYNEQFF TGTGCCAGCAGCGCCCCCTCGGGACTCTCCTACAATGAGCAGTTCTTC
TRBJ2-2 NA TRBV10-2 NA CASRAGTPNLNTGELFF TGCGCCAGCAGGGCCGGGACACCCAATTTGAACACCGGGGAGCTGTTTTTT
TRBJ2-1 TRBD1 TRBV6-4 once CASSTGTGQNEQFF TGTGCCAGCAGTACCGGGACAGGCCAGAATGAGCAGTTCTTC
TRBJ1-1 NA TRBV18 NA CASSPRQNTEAFF TGTGCCAGCTCACCGAGGCAGAACACTGAAGCTTTCTTT
TRBJ1-4 NA TRBV7-2 few CASSLGRGRTNEKLFF TGTGCCAGCAGCTTAGGCAGGGGACGAACTAATGAAAAACTGTTTTTT
TRBJ1-1 NA TRBV19 NA CASSSTANTEAFF TGTGCCAGTAGTAGTACAGCGAACACTGAAGCTTTCTTT
TRBJ2-1 TRBD2 TRBV7-6 NA CASSLLAGEIHNEQFF TGTGCCAGCAGCTTATTAGCGGGAGAAATTCACAATGAGCAGTTCTTC
TRBJ2-2 NA TRBV10-3 NA CAISEVTGDSNTGELFF TGTGCCATCAGTGAGGTTACCGGAGATTCCAACACCGGGGAGCTGTTTTTT
TRBJ2-5 NA TRBV5-1 NA CASSLGQSWGDAETQYF TGCGCCAGCAGCCTGGGACAAAGTTGGGGGGATGCGGAGACCCAGTACTTC
TRBJ2-1 NA TRBV7-3 once CASSQAGNSYNEQFF TGTGCCAGCAGTCAGGCGGGAAATTCCTACAATGAGCAGTTCTTC
TRBJ2-7 TRBD2 TRBV9 NA CASSPAGTSLVFRYEQYF TGTGCCAGCAGCCCTGCCGGGACTAGCCTGGTTTTTCGCTACGAGCAGTACTTC
TRBJ2-2 NA TRBV5-4 NA CASSRDRNTGELFF TGTGCCAGCAGCCGCGACAGAAACACCGGGGAGCTGTTTTTT
TRBJ2-7 NA TRBV27 NA CASSSSLPYEQYF TGTGCCAGCAGCTCGTCACTCCCTTACGAGCAGTACTTC
TRBJ1-6 NA TRBV11-2 NA CASSLGQSSYNSPLHF TGTGCCAGCAGCTTAGGACAGAGCTCCTATAATTCACCCCTCCACTTT
TRBJ1-1 NA TRBV5-1 NA CASSWGEPGASWFF TGCGCCAGCAGCTGGGGGGAACCCGGGGCCTCCTGGTTCTTT
TRBJ1-5 TRBD1 TRBV30 NA CAWSNPGQGVQPQHF TGTGCCTGGAGTAACCCGGGACAGGGTGTTCAGCCCCAGCATTTT
TRBJ2-1 NA TRBV7-6 once CASSDLGGDGTGQFF TGTGCCAGCAGCGACCTGGGGGGAGACGGGACGGGGCAGTTCTTC
TRBJ2-5 TRBD2 TRBV7-3 few CASSLTSGSQETQYF TGTGCCAGCAGCTTGACTAGCGGGAGCCAAGAGACCCAGTACTTC
TRBJ2-2 NA TRBV2 NA CASSQTTSFAGELFF TGTGCCAGCAGTCAAACGACTAGTTTCGCCGGGGAGCTGTTTTTT
TRBJ1-4 TRBD1 TRBV18 NA CASSLIQGATNEKLFF TGTGCCAGCTCGCTAATACAGGGGGCAACTAATGAAAAACTGTTTTTT
TRBJ2-5 TRBD2 TRBV7-9 NA CASSFSAGAETQYF TGTGCCAGCAGCTTCTCTGCGGGAGCGGAGACCCAGTACTTC
TRBJ1-1 NA TRBV30 once CAWSHSMNTEAFF TGTGCCTGGAGTCACAGCATGAACACTGAAGCTTTCTTT
TRBJ2-5 NA TRBV2 NA CAPGGQPQETQYF TGTGCCCCAGGGGGGCAGCCCCAAGAGACCCAGTACTTC
TRBJ1-5 TRBD1 TRBV7-3 few CASSRLRDRVGNQPQHF TGTGCCAGCAGCCGCCTCCGGGACAGGGTCGGGAATCAGCCCCAGCATTTT
TRBJ1-2 NA TRBV29-1 NA CSVLVGVRGGYTF TGCAGCGTTCTAGTGGGTGTCAGAGGGGGCTACACCTTC
TRBJ2-1 TRBD1 TRBV5-1 NA CASSLTQGAVGNEQFF TGCGCCAGCAGCTTAACTCAGGGGGCTGTTGGCAATGAGCAGTTCTTC
TRBJ2-1 TRBD1 TRBV5-6 NA CASSLGGVRDRVKNEQFF TGTGCCAGCAGCTTGGGGGGAGTCCGGGACAGGGTGAAAAATGAGCAGTTCTTC
TRBJ2-2 NA TRBV5-6 NA CASSLEQGTTGELFF TGTGCCAGCAGCTTGGAGCAGGGGACCACCGGGGAGCTGTTTTTT
TRBJ2-7 NA TRBV5-4 NA CASSLDRDSYEQYF TGTGCCAGCAGCTTGGACAGGGACTCCTACGAGCAGTACTTC